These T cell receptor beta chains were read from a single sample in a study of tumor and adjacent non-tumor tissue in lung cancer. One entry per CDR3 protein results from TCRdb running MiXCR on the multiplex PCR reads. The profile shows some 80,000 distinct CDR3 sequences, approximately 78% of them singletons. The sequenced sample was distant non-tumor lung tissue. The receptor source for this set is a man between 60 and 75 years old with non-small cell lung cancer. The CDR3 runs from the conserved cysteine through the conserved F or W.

cdr3_aa: CASSTGSQETQYF
v_call: TRBV5-1

cdr3_aa: CASSHQLVGTDTQYF
v_call: TRBV4-1

cdr3_aa: CASSYTGTGGTYNEQYF
v_call: TRBV6-5

cdr3_aa: CASSSDRGRDYTF
v_call: TRBV12-3/TRBV12-4

cdr3_aa: CASSPRGTGDYYGYTF
v_call: TRBV4-1

cdr3_aa: CASSLEVVIFSYEQYF
v_call: TRBV28

cdr3_aa: CASPWLHEQYF
v_call: TRBV6-9

cdr3_aa: CAISQGLSYGANVLTF
v_call: TRBV4-2

cdr3_aa: CASSQDRVRTTDTRYF
v_call: TRBV4-3

cdr3_aa: CATSLVGGFGCTF
v_call: TRBV12-3/TRBV12-4

cdr3_aa: CASSFETGYEQLF
v_call: TRBV11-2

cdr3_aa: CAGSLDRVTNTQYF
v_call: TRBV11-2

cdr3_aa: CASSHTPGQLNIEALF
v_call: TRBV11-3

cdr3_aa: CASSLSGGYLTEQFF
v_call: TRBV11-3

cdr3_aa: CRARVSLESNQPKHF
v_call: TRBV20-1

cdr3_aa: CASSPLGQGITNEKLFF
v_call: TRBV11-3

cdr3_aa: CVSRGDCLQEVQYF
v_call: TRBV5-4

cdr3_aa: CASSLSSGAKVNAEAFF
v_call: TRBV12-3/TRBV12-4

cdr3_aa: CANSHRTRRAGELFF
v_call: TRBV7-2

cdr3_aa: CSASVGTYEQYF
v_call: TRBV20-1

cdr3_aa: CTSSLGLEREGQETQYF
v_call: TRBV12-3/TRBV12-4

cdr3_aa: CTCSSTGEEIQYF
v_call: TRBV11-2

cdr3_aa: CTSSYGQTYVQYF
v_call: TRBV11-3

cdr3_aa: CACSLANRARGIYEHYF
v_call: TRBV11-2

cdr3_aa: CASSTDRGEEEYF
v_call: TRBV11-1

cdr3_aa: CASSAGPQGRGDTEAFF
v_call: TRBV5-4

cdr3_aa: CSTRDAIDTDTQYF
v_call: TRBV20-1